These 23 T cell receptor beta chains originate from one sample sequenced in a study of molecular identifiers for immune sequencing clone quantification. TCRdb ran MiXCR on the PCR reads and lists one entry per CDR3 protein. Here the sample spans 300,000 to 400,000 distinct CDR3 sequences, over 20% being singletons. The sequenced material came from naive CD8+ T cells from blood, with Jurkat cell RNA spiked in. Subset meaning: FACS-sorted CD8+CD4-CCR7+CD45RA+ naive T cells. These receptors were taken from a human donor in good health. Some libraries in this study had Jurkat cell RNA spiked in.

This chain's CDR3 is CASSLGRGDETQYF. The CDR3 region has the DNA TGTGCCAGCAGCTTAGGCAGGGGAGACGAGACCCAGTACTTC. This chain links TRBV13 with TRBJ2-5; D possibly corresponds to TRBD1 (6 bases). The CDR3 totals 14 residues. The germline V and J ends were trimmed by 0 bases and 5 bases, with 10 bases remaining between them. Looked up from germline, CDR1 is PRHDT and CDR2 is FYEKMQ (reference sequence).

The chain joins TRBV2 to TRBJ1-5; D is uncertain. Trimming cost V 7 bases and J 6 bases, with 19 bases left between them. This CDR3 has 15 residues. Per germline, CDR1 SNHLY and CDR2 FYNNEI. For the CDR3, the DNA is TGTGCCAGCACTGAGGTGGCCTTCGCCAGTCAGCCCCAGCATTTT. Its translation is CASTEVAFASQPQHF.

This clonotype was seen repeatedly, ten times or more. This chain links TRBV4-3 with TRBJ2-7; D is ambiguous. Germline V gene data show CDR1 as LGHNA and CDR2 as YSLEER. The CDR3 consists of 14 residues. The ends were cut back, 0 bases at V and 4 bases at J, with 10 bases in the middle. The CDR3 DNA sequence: TGCGCCAGCAGCCAAGAGAGCCGGGTTTACGAGCAGTACTTC. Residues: CASSQESRVYEQYF.

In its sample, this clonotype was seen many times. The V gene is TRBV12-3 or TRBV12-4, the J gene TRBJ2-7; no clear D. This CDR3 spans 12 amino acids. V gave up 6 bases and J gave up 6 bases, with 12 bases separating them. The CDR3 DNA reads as TGTGCCAGCAGGATTTCCTGGGGCGAGCAGTACTTC. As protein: CASRISWGEQYF.

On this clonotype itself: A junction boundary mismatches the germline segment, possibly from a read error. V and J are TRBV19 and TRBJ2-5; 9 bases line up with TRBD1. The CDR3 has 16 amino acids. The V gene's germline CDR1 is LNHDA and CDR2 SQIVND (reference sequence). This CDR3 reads CASSIDADRGSETRYF. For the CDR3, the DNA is TGTGCCAGTAGTATAGATGCGGACAGGGGATCCGAGACCCGGTACTTC.

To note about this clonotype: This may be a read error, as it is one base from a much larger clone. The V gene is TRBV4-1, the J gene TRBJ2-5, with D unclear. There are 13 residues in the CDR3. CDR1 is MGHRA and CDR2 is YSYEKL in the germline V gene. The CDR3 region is CDSSQTRAETQYF. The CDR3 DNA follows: TGCGACAGCAGCCAGACCCGAGCGGAGACCCAGTACTTC.

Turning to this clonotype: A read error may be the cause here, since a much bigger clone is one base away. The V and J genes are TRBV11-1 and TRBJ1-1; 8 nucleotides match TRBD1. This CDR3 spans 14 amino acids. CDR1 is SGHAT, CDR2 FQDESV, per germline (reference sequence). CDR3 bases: TGTGCCGTGACAGGGGTCCTCGGGATCACTGGAGCTTTCTTT. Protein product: CAVTGVLGITGAFF.

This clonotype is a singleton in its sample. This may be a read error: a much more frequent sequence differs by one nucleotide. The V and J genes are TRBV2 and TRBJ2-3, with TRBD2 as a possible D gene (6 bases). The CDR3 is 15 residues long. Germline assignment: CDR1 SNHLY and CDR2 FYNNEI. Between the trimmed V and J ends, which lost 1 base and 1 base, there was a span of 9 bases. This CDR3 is CASSEEGLGTDTQYF. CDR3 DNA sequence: TGTGCCAGCAGTGAAGAGGGACTCGGCACAGATACGCAGTATTTT.

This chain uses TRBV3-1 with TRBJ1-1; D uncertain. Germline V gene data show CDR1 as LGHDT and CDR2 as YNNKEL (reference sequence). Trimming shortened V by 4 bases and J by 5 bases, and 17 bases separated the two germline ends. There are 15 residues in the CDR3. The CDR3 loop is CASSPAVRPITEAFF. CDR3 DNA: TGTGCCAGCAGCCCAGCGGTTCGCCCTATAACTGAAGCTTTCTTT.

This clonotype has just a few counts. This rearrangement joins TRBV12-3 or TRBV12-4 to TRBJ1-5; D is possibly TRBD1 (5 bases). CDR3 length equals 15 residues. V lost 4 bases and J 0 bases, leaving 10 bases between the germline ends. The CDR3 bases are TGTGCCAGCAGTTCCGGGGCAGCTAGCAATCAGCCCCAGCATTTT. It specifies CASSSGAASNQPQHF.

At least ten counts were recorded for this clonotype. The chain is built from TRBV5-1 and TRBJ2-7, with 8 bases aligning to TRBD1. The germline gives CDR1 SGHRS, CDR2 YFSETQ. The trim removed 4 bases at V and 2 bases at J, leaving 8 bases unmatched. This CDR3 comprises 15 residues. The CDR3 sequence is CASSEGQVDPYEQYF. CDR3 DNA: TGCGCCAGCAGCGAGGGACAGGTCGACCCCTACGAGCAGTACTTC.

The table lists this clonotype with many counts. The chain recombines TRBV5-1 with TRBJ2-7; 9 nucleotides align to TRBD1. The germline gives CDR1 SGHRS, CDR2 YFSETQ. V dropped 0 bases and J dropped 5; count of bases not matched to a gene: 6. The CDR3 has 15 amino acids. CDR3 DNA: TGCGCCAGCAGCTTGGAGACAGGGGGTTCGGACGAGCAGTACTTC. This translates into CASSLETGGSDEQYF.

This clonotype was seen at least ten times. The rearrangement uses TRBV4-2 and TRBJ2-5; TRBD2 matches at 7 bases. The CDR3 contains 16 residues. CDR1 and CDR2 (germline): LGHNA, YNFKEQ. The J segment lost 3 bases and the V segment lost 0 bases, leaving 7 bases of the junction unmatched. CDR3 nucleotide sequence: TGTGCCAGCAGCCAAGAAGAGGCTAGCGGCAAAGAGACCCAGTACTTC. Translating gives CASSQEEASGKETQYF.

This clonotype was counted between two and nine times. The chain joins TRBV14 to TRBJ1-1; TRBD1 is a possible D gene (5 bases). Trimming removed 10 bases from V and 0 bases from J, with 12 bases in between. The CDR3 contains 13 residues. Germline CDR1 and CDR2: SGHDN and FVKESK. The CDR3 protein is CATGDGMNTEAFF. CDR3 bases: TGTGCCACCGGGGACGGCATGAACACTGAAGCTTTCTTT.

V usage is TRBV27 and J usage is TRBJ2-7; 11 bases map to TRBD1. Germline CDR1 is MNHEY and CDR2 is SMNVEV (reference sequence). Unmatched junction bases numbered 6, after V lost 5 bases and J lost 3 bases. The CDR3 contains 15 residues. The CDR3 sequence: CASSPRTGGNYEQYF. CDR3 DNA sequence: TGTGCCAGCAGTCCGCGGACAGGGGGCAACTACGAGCAGTACTTC.

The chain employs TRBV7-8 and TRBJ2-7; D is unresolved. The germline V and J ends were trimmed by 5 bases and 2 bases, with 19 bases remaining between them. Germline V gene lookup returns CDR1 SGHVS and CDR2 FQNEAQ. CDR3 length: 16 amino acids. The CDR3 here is CASSPSLRVDTYEQYF. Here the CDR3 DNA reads TGTGCCAGCAGCCCCTCTTTGCGAGTGGATACCTACGAGCAGTACTTC. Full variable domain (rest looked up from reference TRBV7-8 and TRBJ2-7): GAGVSQSPRYKVAKRGQDVALRCDPISGHVSLFWYQQALGQGPEFLTYFQNEAQLDKSGLPSDRFFAERPEGSVSTLKIQRTQQEDSAVYLCASSPSLRVDTYEQYFGPGTRLTVT.

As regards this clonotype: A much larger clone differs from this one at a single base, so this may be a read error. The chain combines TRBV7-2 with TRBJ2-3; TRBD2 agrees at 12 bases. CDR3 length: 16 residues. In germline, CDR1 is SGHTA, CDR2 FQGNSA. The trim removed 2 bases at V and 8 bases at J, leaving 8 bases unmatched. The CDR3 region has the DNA TGTGCCAGCAGCTTACTAGCGGGGGGGCCGGCAGCTACGCAGTATTTT. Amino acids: CASSLLAGGPAATQYF. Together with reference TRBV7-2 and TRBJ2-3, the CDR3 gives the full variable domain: GAGVSQSPSNKVTEKGKDVELRCDPISGHTALYWYRQSLGQGLEFLIYFQGNSAPDKSGLPSDRFSAERTGGSVSTLTIQRTQQEDSAVYLCASSLLAGGPAATQYFGPGTRLTVL.

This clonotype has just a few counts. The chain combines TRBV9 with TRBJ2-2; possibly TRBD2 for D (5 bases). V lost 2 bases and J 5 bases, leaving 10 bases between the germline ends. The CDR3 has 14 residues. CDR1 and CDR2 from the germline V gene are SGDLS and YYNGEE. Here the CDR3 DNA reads TGTGCCAGCAGCGTCGGGGATTTAACCGGGGAGCTGTTTTTT. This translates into CASSVGDLTGELFF.

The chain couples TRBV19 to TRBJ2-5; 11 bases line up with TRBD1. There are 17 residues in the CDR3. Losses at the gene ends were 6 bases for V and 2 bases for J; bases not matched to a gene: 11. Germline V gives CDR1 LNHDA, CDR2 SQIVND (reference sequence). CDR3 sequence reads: CASRSLTGDRGQETQYF. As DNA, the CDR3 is TGTGCCAGTAGATCATTAACTGGGGACAGGGGGCAAGAGACCCAGTACTTC.

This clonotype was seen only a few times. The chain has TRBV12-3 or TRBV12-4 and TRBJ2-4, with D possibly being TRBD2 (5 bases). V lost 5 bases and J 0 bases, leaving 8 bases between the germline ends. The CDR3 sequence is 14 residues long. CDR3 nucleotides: TGTGCCAGCAGTAACGGACTAGCCAAAAACATTCAGTACTTC. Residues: CASSNGLAKNIQYF.

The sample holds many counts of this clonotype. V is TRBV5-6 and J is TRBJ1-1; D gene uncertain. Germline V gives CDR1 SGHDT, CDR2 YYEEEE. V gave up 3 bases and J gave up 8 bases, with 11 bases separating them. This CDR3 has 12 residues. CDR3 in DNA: TGTGCCAGCAGCTACACTGAAACCGAAGCTTTCTTT. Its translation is CASSYTETEAFF.

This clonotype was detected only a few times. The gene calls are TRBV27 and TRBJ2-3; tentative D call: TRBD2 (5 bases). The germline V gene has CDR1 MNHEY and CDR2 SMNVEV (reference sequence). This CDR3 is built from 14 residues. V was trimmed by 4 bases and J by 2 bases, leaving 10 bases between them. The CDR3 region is CASSSGLNTDTQYF. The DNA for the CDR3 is TGTGCCAGCAGTTCCGGACTGAACACAGATACGCAGTATTTT.

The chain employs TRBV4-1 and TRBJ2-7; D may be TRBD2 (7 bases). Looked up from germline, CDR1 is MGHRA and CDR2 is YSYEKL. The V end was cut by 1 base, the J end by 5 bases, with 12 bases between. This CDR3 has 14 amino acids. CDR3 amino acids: CASSQGWGGHEQYF. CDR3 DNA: TGCGCCAGCAGCCAAGGTTGGGGGGGCCACGAGCAGTACTTC.